The present T cell receptor beta chain was sequenced within a study of regulatory T cells in long-lasting Graves disease. The study's findings and limits: Persistent Graves' patients showed reduced TCR diversity versus newly diagnosed patients. Among samples with persistent disease, TRBV28, TRBJ1-2 and TRBJ2-5 were favored.

Investigators prepared the TCR beta libraries by applying iRepertoire HTBI primers and Arm-PCR of CDR3 regions. TCRdb re-analysed the multiplex PCR reads in MiXCR, keeping a single row per CDR3 protein. The sample records 350,000 to 500,000 distinct CDR3 sequences, about 21% being singletons. This clonotype was detected ten times or more. Its antigen is still unknown. The CDR3 has 17 residues. The germline V gene has CDR1 MNHNS and CDR2 SASEGT. V shed 5 bases, J shed 1 base, and the junction held 9 bases outside the gene matches. The time point is: persistent/refractory GD, antithyroid drugs over 5 years with positive TRAb. PBMC-extracted RNA yielded the TCR library. Xi'an, China, was home to the endocrinology department that provided patients.

This receptor was taken from a female donor with Graves disease. The chain employs TRBV6-1 and TRBJ1-5; 9 positions match TRBD1. The material was peripheral blood mononuclear cells (PBMCs), obtained when the disease was refractory, from a patient treated with antithyroid drugs. The DNA of the CDR3 is TGTGCCAGCAGTACCCGGGACAGGGATATGAGCAATCAGCCCCAGCATTTT. It translates to CASSTRDRDMSNQPQHF.